This TCR beta chain was retrieved from a study of T cell repertoires and Cas9 in healthy adults. Germline loops: CDR1 SGHNT, CDR2 YYREEE (reference sequence). The CDR3 is 14 residues long. Trimming shortened V by 0 bases and J by 1 base, and 7 bases separated the two germline ends. Clones were sequenced by immunoSEQ multiplex PCR, and TCRdb holds only the in-frame ones, with some missing. In the table there are about 13,000 clones, about 88% of which are singletons. Material: Tregs (CD4+, CD25+, CD127-, CD137-, CD154-) from PBMCs; culture status not recorded. This clonotype was obtained from a human donor in good health. The rearrangement uses TRBV5-4 and TRBJ2-5, with D unclear. The CDR3 protein is CASSLGWAQETQYF. In DNA form, the CDR3 reads TGTGCCAGCAGCTTGGGTTGGGCCCAAGAGACCCAGTACTTC.